One and the same sample provided the 27 T cell receptor beta chains below, sequenced in a study of CD8+CD57+ T cells in acquired aplastic anemia (dated by TCRdb to about 2018). Data came from an Illumina HiSeq 2000. Genomic DNA served as template for TCR beta VDJ combination and CDR3 sequence profiling. The raw public data were reprocessed by TCRdb itself: fastp quality trimming at Q25, MiXCR clonotype calling, in-frame beta chains only. Entries are consolidated by CDR3 protein sequence, retaining the most common genes and DNA. Counted in this sample were roughly 130,000 distinct CDR3 sequences; 40% to 60% of them appeared once. Clones ranked in the top ten supply roughly 2.5% of the sample. Sequences were obtained from sorted CD4+, CD8+, or CD8+CD57+ T cells (not recorded which) from PBMCs. The receptors were sampled from a human donor in good health, serving as a control.

The chain combines TRBV10-3 with TRBJ1-2, with D perhaps matching TRBD1 (6 bases). Trimming stripped 10 bases from V and 4 bases from J, with 16 bases between. Germline loops: CDR1 ENHRY, CDR2 SYGVKD. This CDR3 is built from 13 residues. The CDR3 DNA sequence: TGTGCCACTCGACAGGAGATCGGCTATGGCTACACCTTC. This codes for CATRQEIGYGYTF.

This chain joins TRBV24-1 and TRBJ2-1, with unresolved D. CDR1 KGHDR and CDR2 SFDVKD come from the germline V gene. The CDR3 is 13 residues long. V shed 12 bases and J shed 5 bases, with 16 bases lying between them. This CDR3 reads CASQQGINNEQFF. As DNA, the CDR3 is TGTGCCTCGCAGCAAGGAATTAACAATGAGCAGTTCTTC.

The rearrangement uses TRBV24-1 and TRBJ2-7; the match to TRBD2 covers 10 bases. Per germline, CDR1 KGHDR and CDR2 SFDVKD. The V and J ends lost 3 bases and 2 bases, in that order; junction bases with no gene match: 0. This CDR3 contains 14 residues. Here the CDR3 reads CATSDGLAAYEQYF. CDR3 DNA sequence: TGTGCCACCAGTGATGGACTAGCGGCCTACGAGCAGTACTTC.

At least ten counts were recorded for this clonotype. This chain connects TRBV18 to TRBJ2-7; maybe TRBD2 (6 bases). Germline CDR1 reads KGHSH; CDR2 reads LQKENI. V was trimmed by 1 base and J by 3 bases, leaving 10 bases between them. The CDR3 is made up of 14 amino acids. The CDR3 here is CASSPQEGIYEQYF. The CDR3 DNA sequence: TGTGCCAGCTCACCACAGGAGGGTATCTACGAGCAGTACTTC.

This chain uses TRBV5-6 with TRBJ2-2; 7 nucleotides align to TRBD1. CDR1 SGHDT and CDR2 YYEEEE come from the germline V gene. V lost 0 bases and J lost 3; bases outside the gene matches: 2. This CDR3 region has 15 residues. The CDR3 DNA reads as TGTGCCAGCAGCTTGGCAGGGGGTCACACCGGGGAGCTGTTTTTT. It specifies CASSLAGGHTGELFF.

This clonotype is medium-sized within its sample. The V call is TRBV15, the J call TRBJ2-1; 13 bases are a match to TRBD2. The CDR3 loop spans 16 amino acids. The V gene's germline CDR1 is LNHNV and CDR2 YYDKDF (reference sequence). J gave up 8 bases and V 0 bases, and 4 bases lay outside the gene matches. Written as DNA, the CDR3 is TGTGCCACCAGCAGAGATCTTGGACTAGCGGGGGATGAGCAGTTCTTC. Translating gives CATSRDLGLAGDEQFF.

CDR3: CASSIAGGRTEAFF. The CDR3 coding sequence is TGTGCCAGTAGTATAGCGGGAGGGCGTACTGAAGCTTTCTTT. V usage is TRBV19 and J usage is TRBJ1-1; D remains ambiguous. The germline V gene has CDR1 LNHDA and CDR2 SQIVND (reference sequence). V dropped 1 base and J dropped 5 bases, with 11 bases sitting between them. This CDR3 region has 14 residues.

Of note for this clonotype: One end of the junction does not line up with germline, which may come from a read error. This chain joins TRBV5-5 and TRBJ1-3, with D unresolved. CDR1 and CDR2 from the germline V gene are SGHKS and YYEKEE (reference sequence). This CDR3 comprises 15 residues. The CDR3 DNA sequence: TGTGCCGGCAGCTTTCCGACAAGCTCTGGAAACACCATATATTTT. Translating it yields CAGSFPTSSGNTIYF.

In the case of this clonotype: One junction end disagrees with the germline gene, perhaps due to a read error. The chain carries TRBV10-2 and TRBJ2-7; no definite D call. Germline V gene lookup returns CDR1 WSHSY and CDR2 SAAADI. The CDR3 spans 12 residues. The CDR3 loop is CASSEPTYGQYF. The DNA of the CDR3 is TGCGCCAGCAGTGAACCGACTTACGGGCAGTACTTC.

This sequence joins TRBV6-5 and TRBJ2-1; D is undetermined. The CDR3 covers 13 residues. Between the trimmed V and J ends, which lost 4 bases and 5 bases, there was a span of 9 bases. Germline values: CDR1 MNHEY, CDR2 SVGAGI. CDR3 residues: CASSFVPNNEQFF. The CDR3 nucleotides are TGTGCCAGCAGTTTCGTCCCGAACAATGAGCAGTTCTTC.

The rearrangement joins TRBV7-2 to TRBJ2-2, with D unclear. Trimming cost V 0 bases and J 0 bases, with 8 bases left between them. Per germline, CDR1 SGHTA and CDR2 FQGNSA. CDR3 length: 16 amino acids. The CDR3, as DNA: TGTGCCAGCAGCTTAGCGCTAACCGCGAACACCGGGGAGCTGTTTTTT. It specifies CASSLALTANTGELFF. Full variable domain (remainder filled in from reference TRBV7-2 and TRBJ2-2): GAGVSQSPSNKVTEKGKDVELRCDPISGHTALYWYRQSLGQGLEFLIYFQGNSAPDKSGLPSDRFSAERTGGSVSTLTIQRTQQEDSAVYLCASSLALTANTGELFFGEGSRLTVL.

This chain links TRBV29-1 with TRBJ1-1; no firm D call. V gave up 1 base and J gave up 0 bases, with 12 bases separating them. Looked up from germline, CDR1 is SQVTM and CDR2 is ANQGSEA. The CDR3 runs 15 residues. CDR3 DNA: TGCAGCGTTGAAGTAGGTGGCAGTATGAACACTGAAGCTTTCTTT. Translation gives CSVEVGGSMNTEAFF.

This clonotype occurred a few times. V and J are TRBV7-2 and TRBJ2-7; TRBD1 agrees at 8 bases. This CDR3 is built from 13 residues. Trimming took 6 bases from V and 2 from J; bases not matched to a gene: 3. The germline V gene has CDR1 SGHTA and CDR2 FQGNSA. The CDR3 DNA reads TGTGCCAGCAGGACAGGGGTAACCTACGAGCAGTACTTC. Residues: CASRTGVTYEQYF.

Many counts were recorded for this clonotype. The rearrangement links TRBV12-3 or TRBV12-4 to TRBJ2-5, with 9 nucleotides matching TRBD2. This CDR3 is built from 16 residues. J gave up 4 bases and V 4 bases, and 10 bases lay outside the gene matches. CDR3: CASSSHAGGAGETQYF. For the CDR3, the DNA is TGTGCCAGCAGTTCCCACGCGGGGGGGGCCGGAGAGACCCAGTACTTC.

In this sample, this clonotype turned up once. The V gene is TRBV19, the J gene TRBJ1-1; 9 bases align to TRBD1. Trimming cost V 5 bases and J 11 bases; bases outside gene matches: 9. The CDR3 contains 13 residues. Germline V CDR1 and CDR2: LNHDA, SQIVND (reference sequence). CDR3 sequence reads: CASSPGQGQRAFF. The CDR3 DNA reads as TGTGCCAGTAGTCCGGGACAGGGCCAGAGGGCTTTCTTT.

This clonotype was recorded a few times. It may be a read error: a sequence one base away is much more abundant. The V and J genes are TRBV12-3 or TRBV12-4 and TRBJ1-1; D is perhaps TRBD1 (6 bases). This CDR3 has 14 amino acids. CDR3 in DNA: TGTGCCAGCAGTAGGATAACAGGGAACACTGAAGCTTCCTTT. Translating gives CASSRITGNTEASF.

Sample share makes this clonotype medium-sized. The chain links TRBV10-3 to TRBJ2-7; 9 bases align to TRBD1. Trimming at V came to 4 bases and at J to 3 bases, leaving 4 bases not matched to a gene. Germline values: CDR1 ENHRY, CDR2 SYGVKD. The CDR3 loop spans 14 amino acids. CDR3 amino acids: CAISGGQGYYEQYF. CDR3 nucleotide sequence: TGTGCCATCAGTGGGGGACAGGGTTACTACGAGCAGTACTTC.

V and J are TRBV5-1 and TRBJ2-7, with D perhaps TRBD1 or TRBD2 (5 bases each). Trimming took 1 base from V and 6 from J, leaving 17 bases between them. Germline V gene lookup returns CDR1 SGHRS and CDR2 YFSETQ. The CDR3 runs 15 residues. The CDR3 loop reads CASSLSGTVLGEQYF. The DNA for the CDR3 is TGCGCCAGCAGCTTGTCCGGGACGGTTTTGGGCGAGCAGTACTTC.

This chain joins TRBV7-9 and TRBJ2-5; 7 nucleotides align to TRBD1. The trim removed 3 bases at V and 5 bases at J, leaving 9 bases unmatched. This CDR3 is 15 amino acids long. Germline CDR1 reads SEHNR; CDR2 reads FQNEAQ (reference sequence). The CDR3 region is CASSLGSQGEETQYF. DNA for the CDR3: TGTGCCAGCAGCTTGGGCAGCCAGGGGGAGGAGACCCAGTACTTC.

V is TRBV7-2 and J is TRBJ1-2; the D gene is possibly TRBD1 (6 bases). Per germline, CDR1 SGHTA and CDR2 FQGNSA. Trimming pared 6 bases from V and 4 bases from J, leaving 12 bases between. This CDR3 comprises 13 residues. The DNA for the CDR3 is TGTGCCAGCAGGCAGGGGCGGTTCTATGGCTACACCTTC. Translating gives CASRQGRFYGYTF.

The chain couples TRBV11-1 to TRBJ2-3; 8 bases agree with TRBD2. The V segment lost 1 base and the J segment 4 bases; nucleotides outside the gene matches: 13. The CDR3 runs to 18 residues. CDR1 SGHAT and CDR2 FQDESV come from the germline V gene (reference sequence). The CDR3: CASSLGLAIGYGSDTQYF. CDR3 sequence (DNA): TGTGCCAGCAGCTTAGGACTAGCGATTGGTTATGGCTCAGATACGCAGTATTTT.

The V and J genes are TRBV27 and TRBJ1-1; 8 positions match TRBD1. The CDR3 length is 16 residues. Germline CDR1 MNHEY, CDR2 SMNVEV (reference sequence). V lost 5 bases, J lost 5 bases, and 13 bases stayed unmatched. The CDR3 nucleotides read TGTGCCAGCAGTCCCGGACAGGGTAGGGGTAATACTGAAGCTTTCTTT. Its translation: CASSPGQGRGNTEAFF.

This clonotype was observed at least ten times. The chain links TRBV7-3 to TRBJ2-3; perhaps TRBD2 as D (5 bases). V was shortened by 6 bases and J by 3 bases, with 16 bases between the two germline ends. Germline lookup yields CDR1 SGHTA and CDR2 FQGTGA. The length of the CDR3 is 15 residues. Here the CDR3 DNA reads TGTGCCAGCAGGAAAGAGGGAAGTTGGACAGATACGCAGTATTTT. This translates into CASRKEGSWTDTQYF.

The V gene is TRBV6-1, the J gene TRBJ1-6, with TRBD1 matching 8 bases. Germline V gene sequence: CDR1 MNHNS, CDR2 SASEGT. Unmatched junction bases numbered 9, after V lost 5 bases and J lost 9 bases. The CDR3 loop spans 15 amino acids. CDR3 DNA: TGTGCCAGCAGTCGGACAGGGACAGGCGTTTCACCCCTCCACTTT. It yields the protein CASSRTGTGVSPLHF.

About this clonotype itself: A much bigger clone sits one base away, suggesting this may be a read error. The V gene is TRBV24-1, the J gene TRBJ1-1; TRBD1 aligns across 7 bases. This CDR3 has 13 amino acids. CDR1 and CDR2 (germline): KGHDR, SFDVKD. In DNA, the CDR3 is TGTGCCAGCAGTGAATGGGGACAGCCTAAAGCTTTCTTT. Protein product: CASSEWGQPKAFF.

This clonotype is termed medium-sized (0.01 to 0.1%). V and J are TRBV10-3 and TRBJ2-5; TRBD2 matches 7 bases. With V trimmed by 6 bases and J by 5 bases, 3 bases remained unmatched. Germline CDR1 ENHRY, CDR2 SYGVKD. The CDR3 sequence is 12 residues long. The CDR3 reads CAISQGGETQYF. The CDR3 bases are TGTGCCATCAGCCAGGGAGGGGAGACCCAGTACTTC.

This clonotype was counted many times. The J gene is TRBJ1-2, the V gene TRBV19; weak D call: TRBD1 (6 bases). Germline CDR1 reads LNHDA; CDR2 reads SQIVND (reference sequence). Trimming shortened V by 10 bases and J by 1 base, and 22 bases separated the two germline ends. This CDR3 spans 16 amino acids. The CDR3 coding sequence is TGTGCCACCCATTCCGGGGGGCGGACTCTTAACTATGGCTACACCTTC. Protein: CATHSGGRTLNYGYTF.